Sequencing of this T cell receptor beta chain was carried out in a study of blood T cell repertoires in COVID-19. About the study: COVID-19 samples, acute and convalescent, were from the United States, Italy and Spain. In each case, the material was cDNA or gDNA derived from T cells, B-cell-depleted T cells, or PBMCs.

Original processing methods: Amplifying reference gene primers gave estimates of nucleated cell counts. Assay used: immunoSEQ multiplex PCR; TCRdb lists only in-frame clones, some missing. The V and J calls and clone size are taken from that table; D and trimming were inferred from the DNA. The repertoire consists of around 60,000 clones, with 60% to 85% occurring once and the leading ten covering roughly a fifth. Germline CDR1 is SGHAT and CDR2 is FQDESV (reference sequence). The CDR3 has 14 amino acids. With V trimmed by 1 base and J by 3 bases, 1 base remained unmatched. Enrollment of patients from Seattle took place during active infection, with longitudinal follow-up. This clone has only a few counts. This sample also contains other DNA sequences that code for the same CDR3.

The sequencing input was peripheral blood. The sequence came from a man aged 30 to 39 with COVID-19, enrolled during active disease. The rearrangement links TRBV11-1 to TRBJ2-3, with 7 bases fitting TRBD1. The CDR3 spells CASSLGQGTDTQYF. CDR3 in DNA: TGTGCCAGCAGCTTAGGACAGGGAACAGATACGCAGTATTTT. The whole variable domain, filled in from reference TRBV11-1 and TRBJ2-3, reads EAEVAQSPRYKITEKSQAVAFWCDPISGHATLYWYRQILGQGPELLVQFQDESVVDDSQLPKDRFSAERLKGVDSTLKIQPAELGDSAMYLCASSLGQGTDTQYFGPGTRLTVL.